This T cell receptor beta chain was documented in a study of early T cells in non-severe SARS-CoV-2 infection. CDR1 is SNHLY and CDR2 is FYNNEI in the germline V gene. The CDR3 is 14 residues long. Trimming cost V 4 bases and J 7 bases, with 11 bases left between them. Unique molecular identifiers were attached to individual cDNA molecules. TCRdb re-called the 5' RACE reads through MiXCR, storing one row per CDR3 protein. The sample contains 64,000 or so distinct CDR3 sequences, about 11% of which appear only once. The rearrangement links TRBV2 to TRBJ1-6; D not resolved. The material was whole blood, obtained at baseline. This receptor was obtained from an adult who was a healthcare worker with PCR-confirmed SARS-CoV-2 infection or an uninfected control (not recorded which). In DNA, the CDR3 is TGTGCCAGCAGTGTACGGCAGATCAATTCACCCCTCCACTTT. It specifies CASSVRQINSPLHF.